This T cell receptor (beta chain) was observed in a study of blood T cells in healthy people across ages. Findings and caveats of the study: Estimated diversity that came from one million T cells was considered an underestimate.

The V end was cut by 5 bases, the J end by 4 bases, with 16 bases between. Germline CDR1 and CDR2: ENHRY and SYGVKD. The length of the CDR3 is 15 residues. A remark on this clonotype: Its antigen is as yet unknown.

Alongside a J-beta primer mix, a sample-barcoded 5' primer served in a second PCR lasting about 6 to 12 cycles. TCRdb itself ran the 5' RACE reads through MiXCR, one entry per CDR3 protein. Here the sample spans approximately 2,000,000 distinct CDR3 sequences, more than 35% being singletons. The specimen was blood. The TCR sequence derives from a human donor in good health. The chain recombines TRBV10-3 with TRBJ2-3; D unresolved. The CDR3 bases are TGTGCCATCAGTAACACCGGGCGGATGGCAGATACGCAGTATTTT. It codes for CAISNTGRMADTQYF.